This T cell receptor (beta chain) was retrieved from a study of T cell responses to AZD1222 COVID-19 vaccine. Background on the study: The study pooled second doses at about 4 or about 12 weeks.

Trimming removed 2 bases at V and 7 bases at J, with 14 bases between. This CDR3 has 14 amino acids. CDR1 is MNHNS, CDR2 SASEGT, per germline. Some clones are missing from TCRdb's copy, which holds only in-frame ones; the method was immunoSEQ multiplex PCR. The repertoire includes about 120,000 clones, approximately 89% of them detected once, and approximately 4.9% sits in the top ten. This sample comprised peripheral blood, obtained on day 0 of AZD1222 vaccination. The TCR sequence derives from an adult in good health. This chain joins TRBV6-1 and TRBJ1-2, with a possible D match to TRBD1 (6 bases). The CDR3 protein is CASSETRDKPGYTF. In nucleotides, the CDR3 is TGTGCCAGCAGTGAAACGAGGGACAAGCCTGGCTACACCTTC.